The T cell receptor (beta chain) under discussion was sequenced for a study of blood T cell repertoires in COVID-19. As for the study in general: Samples came from the United States, Italy and Spain, spanning acute and convalescent COVID-19.

Clones were sequenced by immunoSEQ multiplex PCR, and TCRdb holds only the in-frame ones, with some missing. The sample shows about 170,000 clones, over 80% of them seen only once. The CDR3 is 14 amino acids. Germline CDR1 is SNHLY and CDR2 is FYNNEI. The V segment lost 7 bases and the J segment 8 bases; nucleotides outside the gene matches: 10. The chain has TRBV2 and TRBJ2-1; 8 bases are shared with TRBD2. The TCR comes from a woman aged 60-70 years with acute or convalescent COVID-19. Sequenced: peripheral blood. The CDR3 is CASISGAAGDEQFF. The CDR3 DNA reads TGTGCCAGCATTAGCGGGGCCGCAGGGGATGAGCAGTTCTTC.